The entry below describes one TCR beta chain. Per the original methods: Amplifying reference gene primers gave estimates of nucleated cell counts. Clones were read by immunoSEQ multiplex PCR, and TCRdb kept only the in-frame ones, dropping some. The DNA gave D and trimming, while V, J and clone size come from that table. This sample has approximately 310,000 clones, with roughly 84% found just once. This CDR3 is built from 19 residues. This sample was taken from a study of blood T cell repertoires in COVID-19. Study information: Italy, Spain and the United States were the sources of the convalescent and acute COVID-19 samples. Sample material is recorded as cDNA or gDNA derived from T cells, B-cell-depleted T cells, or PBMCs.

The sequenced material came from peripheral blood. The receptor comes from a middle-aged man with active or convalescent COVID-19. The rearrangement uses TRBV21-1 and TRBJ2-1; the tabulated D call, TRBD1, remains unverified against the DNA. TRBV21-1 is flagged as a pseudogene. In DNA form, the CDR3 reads TGTGCCAGCAGCGAAACAGGGGATGGTAGGGACAGGACTACCAATGAGCAGTTCTTC. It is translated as CASSETGDGRDRTTNEQFF.